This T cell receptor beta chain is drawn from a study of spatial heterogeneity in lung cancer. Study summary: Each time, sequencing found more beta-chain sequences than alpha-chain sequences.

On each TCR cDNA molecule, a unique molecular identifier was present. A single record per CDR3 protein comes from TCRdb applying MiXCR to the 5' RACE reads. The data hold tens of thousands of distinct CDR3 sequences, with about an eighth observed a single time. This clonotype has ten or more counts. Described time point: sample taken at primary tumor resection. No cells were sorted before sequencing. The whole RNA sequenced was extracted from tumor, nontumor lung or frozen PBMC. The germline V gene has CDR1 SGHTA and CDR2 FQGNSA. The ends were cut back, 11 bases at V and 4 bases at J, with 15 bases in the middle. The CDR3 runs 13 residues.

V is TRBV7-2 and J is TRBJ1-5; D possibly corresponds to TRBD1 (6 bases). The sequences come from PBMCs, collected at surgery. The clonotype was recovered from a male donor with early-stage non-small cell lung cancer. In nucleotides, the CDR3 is TGTGCCCCGGTGGGCAGGGGAAATCAGCCCCAGCATTTT. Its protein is CAPVGRGNQPQHF.